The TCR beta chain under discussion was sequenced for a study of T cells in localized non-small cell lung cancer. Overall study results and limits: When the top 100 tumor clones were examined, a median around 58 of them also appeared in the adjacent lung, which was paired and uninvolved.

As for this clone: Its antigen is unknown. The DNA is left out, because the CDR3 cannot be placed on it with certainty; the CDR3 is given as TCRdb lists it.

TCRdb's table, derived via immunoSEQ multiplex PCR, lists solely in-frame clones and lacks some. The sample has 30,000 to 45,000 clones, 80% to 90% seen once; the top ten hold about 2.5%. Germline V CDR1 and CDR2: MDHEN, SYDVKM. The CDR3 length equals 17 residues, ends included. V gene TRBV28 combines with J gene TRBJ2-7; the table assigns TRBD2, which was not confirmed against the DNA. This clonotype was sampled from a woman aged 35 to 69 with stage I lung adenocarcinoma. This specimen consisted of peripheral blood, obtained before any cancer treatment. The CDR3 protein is CASSSSATGGDSYEQYF.